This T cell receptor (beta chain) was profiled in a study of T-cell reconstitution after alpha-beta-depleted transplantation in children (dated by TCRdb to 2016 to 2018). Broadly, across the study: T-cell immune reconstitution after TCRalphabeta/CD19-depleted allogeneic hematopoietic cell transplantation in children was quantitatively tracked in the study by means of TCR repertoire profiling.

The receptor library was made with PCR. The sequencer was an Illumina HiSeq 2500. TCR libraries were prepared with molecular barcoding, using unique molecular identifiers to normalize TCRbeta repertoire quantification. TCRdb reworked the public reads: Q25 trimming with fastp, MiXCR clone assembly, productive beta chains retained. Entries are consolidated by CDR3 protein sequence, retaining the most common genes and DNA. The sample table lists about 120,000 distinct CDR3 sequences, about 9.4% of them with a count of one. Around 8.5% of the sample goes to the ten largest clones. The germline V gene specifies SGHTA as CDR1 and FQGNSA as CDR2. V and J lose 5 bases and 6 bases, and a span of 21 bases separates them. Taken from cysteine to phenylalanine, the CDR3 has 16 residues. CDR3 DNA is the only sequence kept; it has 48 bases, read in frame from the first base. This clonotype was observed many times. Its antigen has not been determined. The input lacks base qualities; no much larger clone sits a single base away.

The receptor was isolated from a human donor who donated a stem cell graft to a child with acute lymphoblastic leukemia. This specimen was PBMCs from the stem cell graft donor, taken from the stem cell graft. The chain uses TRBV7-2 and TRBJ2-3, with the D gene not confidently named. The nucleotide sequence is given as TGTGCCAGCAGCCAAATAGAGAGCCCCGGAAAGGATACGCAGTATTTT. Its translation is CASSQIESPGKDTQYF.